A selection of T cell receptor beta chains follows, all from one sample in a study of cytomegalovirus exposure and HLA in healthy donors. The data were produced by immunoSEQ multiplex PCR, yet TCRdb's version contains in-frame clones alone and is incomplete. The sample carries approximately 74,000 clones, over 75% recorded once. The sample consisted of PBMCs. These receptors were obtained from a man aged 35 to 55 in good health and CMV-seronegative. The CDR3 runs from the conserved cysteine through the conserved F or W. The D gene is left open where the match is weak. A clone size is listed for some rows: how often the clone was seen (once, few, many), or a class if it is expanded.

NA	TRBD2	TRBV7-9	TRBJ2-5	TGTGCCAGCAGCTTTACTAGCGGGGGGGTCCAAGAGACCCAGTACTTC	CASSFTSGGVQETQYF
NA	NA	TRBV9	TRBJ1-6	TGTGCCAGCAGCGTAGGCCAGGGTAATTCACCCCTCCACTTT	CASSVGQGNSPLHF
NA	NA	TRBV11-3	TRBJ2-3	TGTGCCAGCAGCTTAGACGGCGGAAGAAGCGTTCTTGGCACAGATACGCAGTATTTT	CASSLDGGRSVLGTDTQYF
NA	NA	TRBV5-1	TRBJ2-3	TGCGCCAGCAGCTTGGCCGTTAGTGTGGATACGCAGTATTTT	CASSLAVSVDTQYF
NA	NA	TRBV25-1	TRBJ2-7	TGTGCCAGCAGTGTCCCCGCGTCCTACGAGCAGTACTTC	CASSVPASYEQYF
NA	TRBD2	TRBV7-2	TRBJ2-7	TGTGCCAGCAGCATCACTAGCGGGGGGGCCTACGAGCAGTACTTC	CASSITSGGAYEQYF
few	TRBD1	TRBV5-6	TRBJ1-1	TGTGCCAGCAGCTCCGGGACAGCAGAAGCTTTCTTT	CASSSGTAEAFF
NA	NA	TRBV6-4	TRBJ1-2	TGTGCCAGCACTCCCTCCGCAGGGAAGAACTATGGCTACACCTTC	CASTPSAGKNYGYTF
once	NA	TRBV6-1	TRBJ1-5	TGTGCCAGCAGGGCAGGTTGGGATCAGCCCCAGCATTTT	CASRAGWDQPQHF
few	TRBD1	TRBV27	TRBJ1-4	TGTGCCAGCAGTTTATGGGGAGCAGGGGGTGGTGAAAAACTGTTTTTT	CASSLWGAGGGEKLFF
NA	TRBD1	TRBV6-5	TRBJ2-5	TGTGCCAGCAGTTACGGGGCAGGGGGCAGAGAGACCCAGTACTTC	CASSYGAGGRETQYF
NA	NA	TRBV21-1	TRBJ2-3	TGTGCCAGCACACGGGTAGGCGCAGATACGCAGTATTTT	CASTRVGADTQYF
NA	NA	TRBV11-2	TRBJ2-5	TGTGCCAGCAGCTTAGGTCTTAGTCAGGATGAGACCCAGTACTTC	CASSLGLSQDETQYF
once	TRBD1	TRBV7-7	TRBJ2-5	TGTGCCAGCAGCTTAGGTCAGGGGGTGGCGGAGACCCAGTACTTC	CASSLGQGVAETQYF
NA	NA	TRBV9	TRBJ2-2	TGTGCCAGCAGCCCCGGCAGGGGCCTTCCCCTTTTT	CASSPGRGLPLF
NA	NA	TRBV28	TRBJ2-7	TGTGCCAGCAGTCCCCCAAACTTGAGGGTGGGCTCCTACGAGCAGTACTTC	CASSPPNLRVGSYEQYF